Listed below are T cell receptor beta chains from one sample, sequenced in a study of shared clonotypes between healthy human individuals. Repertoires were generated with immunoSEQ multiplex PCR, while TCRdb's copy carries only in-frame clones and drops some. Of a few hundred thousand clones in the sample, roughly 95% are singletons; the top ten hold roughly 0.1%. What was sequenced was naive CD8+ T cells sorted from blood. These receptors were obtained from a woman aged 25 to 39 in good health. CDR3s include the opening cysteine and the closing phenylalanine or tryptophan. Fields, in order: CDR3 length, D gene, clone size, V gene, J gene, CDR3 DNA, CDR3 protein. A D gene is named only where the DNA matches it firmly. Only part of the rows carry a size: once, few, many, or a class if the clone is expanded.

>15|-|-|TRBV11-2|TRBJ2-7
TGTGCCAGCAGCTTGTGGCAGGGCGAGGCCTACGAGCAGTACTTC
CASSLWQGEAYEQYF
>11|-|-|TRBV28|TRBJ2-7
TGTGCCAGCAGTCGCTCCTACGAGCAGTACTTC
CASSRSYEQYF
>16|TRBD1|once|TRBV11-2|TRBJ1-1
TGTGCCAGCAGCCGGGACAGGGAGTGGTCGTACACTGAAGCTTTCTTT
CASSRDREWSYTEAFF
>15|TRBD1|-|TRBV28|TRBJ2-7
TGTGCCAGCAGTAAACGGGGACAGGGGGCCATCGAGCAGTACTTC
CASSKRGQGAIEQYF
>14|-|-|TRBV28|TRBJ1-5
TGTGCCAGCAGTTTGGACCACGGCCATCAGCCCCAGCATTTT
CASSLDHGHQPQHF
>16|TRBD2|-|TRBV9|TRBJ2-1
TGTGCCAGCAGCGAAGAACTAGCGGGAGTAGAGGGCGAGCAGTTCTTC
CASSEELAGVEGEQFF
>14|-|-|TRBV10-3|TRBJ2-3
TGTGCCATCAGTGAATTGATAGGGTTAGATACGCAGTATTTT
CAISELIGLDTQYF
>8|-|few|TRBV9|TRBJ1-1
TGTGCCAGCAACGAAGCTTTCTTT
CASNEAFF
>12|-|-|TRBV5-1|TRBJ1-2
TGCGCCAGCAGCTCAGGGGACTATGGCTACACCTTC
CASSSGDYGYTF
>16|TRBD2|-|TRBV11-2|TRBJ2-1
TGTGCCAGCAGTCTTAGCGGGAGGGCCCGCGGGCGTGAGCAGTTCTTC
CASSLSGRARGREQFF
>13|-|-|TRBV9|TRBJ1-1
TGTGCCAGCAGCGTTGCAGTTAACACTGAAGCTTTCTTT
CASSVAVNTEAFF
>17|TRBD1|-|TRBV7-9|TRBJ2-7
TGTGCCAGCAGCCCACCCCGGGTCGGGACAGGCGCCTACGAGCAGTACTTC
CASSPPRVGTGAYEQYF
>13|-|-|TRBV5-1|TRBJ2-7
TGCGCCAGCAGCTTCACGGGAATGAACGAGCAGTACTTC
CASSFTGMNEQYF
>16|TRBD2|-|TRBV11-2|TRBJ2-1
TGTGCCAGCAGCTTAGGAGAAGGTAGCGGGAAAGGTGAGCAGTTCTTC
CASSLGEGSGKGEQFF
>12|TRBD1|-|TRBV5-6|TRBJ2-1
TGTGCCAGCAGCTCGACTACAGGGGAAGAGTTCTTC
CASSSTTGEEFF
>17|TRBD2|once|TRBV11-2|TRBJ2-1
TGTGCCAGCAGCTTTTTCGCGGGAGCCCGTCCATACAATGAGCAGTTCTTC
CASSFFAGARPYNEQFF
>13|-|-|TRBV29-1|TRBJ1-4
TGCAGCGTCCTGGCAGGGGTCGATGAAAAACTGTTTTTT
CSVLAGVDEKLFF
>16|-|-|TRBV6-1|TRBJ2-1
TGTGCCAGCAGTGAAATCCCGGAAAGCTCCTACAATGAGCAGTTCTTC
CASSEIPESSYNEQFF
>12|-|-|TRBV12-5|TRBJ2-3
TGTGCTAGTGGTTTGGCCCGAGATACGCAGTATTTT
CASGLARDTQYF
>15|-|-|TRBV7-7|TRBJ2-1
TGTGCCAGCAGCTTATGGCAGAGTTCCTACAATGAGCAGTTCTTC
CASSLWQSSYNEQFF
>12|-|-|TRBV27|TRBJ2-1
TGTGCCAGCAGTGGCACAGGGAATGAGCAGTTCTTC
CASSGTGNEQFF
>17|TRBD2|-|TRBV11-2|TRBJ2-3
TGTGCCAGCAGCTTCCCCTCTGGGCGGGAGGGCACAGATACGCAGTATTTT
CASSFPSGREGTDTQYF
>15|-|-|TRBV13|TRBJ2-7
TGTGCCAGCATACTTAGTAGGACAGTAACCTACGAGCAGTACTTC
CASILSRTVTYEQYF
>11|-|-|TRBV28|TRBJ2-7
TGTGCCAGCAGTTTAAGCTCCGAGCAGTACTTC
CASSLSSEQYF
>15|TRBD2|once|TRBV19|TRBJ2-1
TGTGCCAGTAGTATACCCACTAGCGGTTACAATGAGCAGTTCTTC
CASSIPTSGYNEQFF
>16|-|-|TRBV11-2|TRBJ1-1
TGTGCCAGCAGCTTAGACGCGACAGAGATGAACACTGAAGCTTTCTTT
CASSLDATEMNTEAFF
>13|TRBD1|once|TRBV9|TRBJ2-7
TGTGCCAGCAGCCCCGGGACAGGGTACGAGCAGTACTTC
CASSPGTGYEQYF
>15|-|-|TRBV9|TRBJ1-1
TGTGCCAGCAGCGTAGTTCAGGGAGTGAGCACTGAAGCTTTCTTT
CASSVVQGVSTEAFF
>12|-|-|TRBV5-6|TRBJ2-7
TGTGCCAGCAGCGGAATAACTGACGAGCAGTACTTC
CASSGITDEQYF
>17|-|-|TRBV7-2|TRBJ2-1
TGTGCCAGCAGCAACAGTTTACAAGAACCTTTCTACAATGAGCAGTTCTTC
CASSNSLQEPFYNEQFF
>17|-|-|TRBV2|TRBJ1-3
TGTGCCAGCAGTGAAGCGCATCTACGAAGGAACAGAAACACCATATATTTT
CASSEAHLRRNRNTIYF
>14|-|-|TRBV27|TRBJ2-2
TGTGCCAGCAGTTTCACAGGGTTGCCCGGGGAGCTGTTTTTT
CASSFTGLPGELFF
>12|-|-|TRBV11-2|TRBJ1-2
TGTGCCAGCAGCCCCAGGGATCCTGGCTACACCTTC
CASSPRDPGYTF
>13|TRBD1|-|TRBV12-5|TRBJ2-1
TGTGCTAGTGGTCTACCAGGGGGTAATGAGCAGTTCTTC
CASGLPGGNEQFF
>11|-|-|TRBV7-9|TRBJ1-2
TGTGCCAGCAGCTTCCCGGATGGCTACACCTTC
CASSFPDGYTF
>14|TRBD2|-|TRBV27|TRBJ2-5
TGTGCCAGCAGACTAGCGGGAGGCCCAATGGCCCAGTACTTC
CASRLAGGPMAQYF
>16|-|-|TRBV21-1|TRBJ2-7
TGTGCCAGCAGTTTCTGTGCTAGCGGGCTCTCCTACGAGCAGTACTTC
CASSFCASGLSYEQYF
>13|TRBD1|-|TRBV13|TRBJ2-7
TGTGCCAGCAGCTCCCAACAGGGGTACGAGCAGTACTTC
CASSSQQGYEQYF
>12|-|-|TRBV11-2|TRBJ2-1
TGTGCCAGCAGCTTAATCCCCATTGAGCAGTTCTTC
CASSLIPIEQFF
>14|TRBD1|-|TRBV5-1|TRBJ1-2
TGCGCCAGCAGCTCGACAGGGGAACCTCACGGCTACACCTTC
CASSSTGEPHGYTF
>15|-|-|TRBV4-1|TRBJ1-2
TGCGCCAGCAGCCAAGTTGACGGCCCCGGCTATGGCTACACCTTC
CASSQVDGPGYGYTF
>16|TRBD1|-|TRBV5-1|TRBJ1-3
TGCGCCAGCAGCTTGGGGACAGGGTCCTCTGGAAACACCATATATTTT
CASSLGTGSSGNTIYF